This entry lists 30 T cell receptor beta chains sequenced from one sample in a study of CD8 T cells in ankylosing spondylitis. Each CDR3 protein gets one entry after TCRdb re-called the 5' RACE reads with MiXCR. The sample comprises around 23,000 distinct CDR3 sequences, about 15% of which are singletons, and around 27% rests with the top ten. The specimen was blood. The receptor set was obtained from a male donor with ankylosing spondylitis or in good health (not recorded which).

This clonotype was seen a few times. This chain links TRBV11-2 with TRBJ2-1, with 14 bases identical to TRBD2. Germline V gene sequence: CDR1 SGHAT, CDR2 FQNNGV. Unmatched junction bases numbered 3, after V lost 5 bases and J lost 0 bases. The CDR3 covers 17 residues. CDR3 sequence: CASSGGTSGSSYNEQFF. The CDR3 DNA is TGTGCCAGCAGCGGGGGGACTAGCGGGAGCTCCTACAATGAGCAGTTCTTC. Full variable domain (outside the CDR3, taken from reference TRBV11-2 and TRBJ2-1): EAGVAQSPRYKIIEKRQSVAFWCNPISGHATLYWYQQILGQGPKLLIQFQNNGVVDDSQLPKDRFSAERLKGVDSTLKIQPAKLEDSAVYLCASSGGTSGSSYNEQFFGPGTRLTVL.

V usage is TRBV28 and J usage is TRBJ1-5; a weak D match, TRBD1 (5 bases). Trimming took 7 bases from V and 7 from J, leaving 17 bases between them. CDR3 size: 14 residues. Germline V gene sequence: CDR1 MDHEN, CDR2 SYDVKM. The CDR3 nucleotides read TGTGCCAGCACCACGGGGCGGGGGAGACAGCCCCAGCATTTT. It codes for CASTTGRGRQPQHF.

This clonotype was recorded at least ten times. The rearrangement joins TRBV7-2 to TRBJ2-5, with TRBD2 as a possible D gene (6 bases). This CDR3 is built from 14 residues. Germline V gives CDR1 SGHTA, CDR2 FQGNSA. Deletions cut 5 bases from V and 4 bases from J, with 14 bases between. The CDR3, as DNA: TGTGCCAGCAGCAGGGACTGGGGCGGAGAGACCCAGTACTTC. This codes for CASSRDWGGETQYF.

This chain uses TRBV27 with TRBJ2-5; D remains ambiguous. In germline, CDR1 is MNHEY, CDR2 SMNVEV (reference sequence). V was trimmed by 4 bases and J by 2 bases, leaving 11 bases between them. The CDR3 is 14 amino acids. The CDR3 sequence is CASSWSRRQETQYF. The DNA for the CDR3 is TGTGCCAGCAGTTGGTCCCGGCGACAAGAGACCCAGTACTTC.

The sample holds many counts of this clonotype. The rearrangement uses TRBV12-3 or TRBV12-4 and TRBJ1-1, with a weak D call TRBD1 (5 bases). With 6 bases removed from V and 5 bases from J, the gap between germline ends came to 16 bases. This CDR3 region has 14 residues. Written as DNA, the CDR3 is TGTGCCAGCAGGGCCGGGACCTCGGGTACTGAAGCTTTCTTT. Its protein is CASRAGTSGTEAFF.

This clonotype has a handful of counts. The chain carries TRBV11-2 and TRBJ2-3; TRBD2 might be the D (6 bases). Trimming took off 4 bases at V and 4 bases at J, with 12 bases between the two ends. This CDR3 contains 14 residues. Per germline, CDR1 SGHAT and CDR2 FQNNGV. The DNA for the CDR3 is TGTGCCAGCAGCTCTTCGACTAGTTCAGATACGCAGTATTTT. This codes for CASSSSTSSDTQYF.

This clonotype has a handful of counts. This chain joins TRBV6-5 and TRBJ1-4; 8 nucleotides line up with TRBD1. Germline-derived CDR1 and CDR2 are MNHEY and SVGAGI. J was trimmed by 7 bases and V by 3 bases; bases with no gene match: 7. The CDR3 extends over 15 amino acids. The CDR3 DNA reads TGTGCCAGCAGTTATATGACAGGGGAGAGTGAAAAACTGTTTTTT. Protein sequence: CASSYMTGESEKLFF.

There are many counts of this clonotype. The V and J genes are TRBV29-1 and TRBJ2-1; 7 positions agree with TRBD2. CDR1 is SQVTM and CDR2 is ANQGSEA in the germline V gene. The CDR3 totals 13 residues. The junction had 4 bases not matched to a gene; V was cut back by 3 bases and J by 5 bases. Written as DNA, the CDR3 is TGCAGCGTTGAGGGGGGAGGGGACAATGAGCAGTTCTTC. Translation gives CSVEGGGDNEQFF.

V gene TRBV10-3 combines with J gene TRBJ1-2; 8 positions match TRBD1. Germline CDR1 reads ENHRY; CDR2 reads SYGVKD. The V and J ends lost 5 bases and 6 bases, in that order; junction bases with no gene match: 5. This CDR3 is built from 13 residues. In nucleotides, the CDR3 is TGTGCCATCAGTCGCCAGGGGGCGGATGGCTACACCTTC. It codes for CAISRQGADGYTF.

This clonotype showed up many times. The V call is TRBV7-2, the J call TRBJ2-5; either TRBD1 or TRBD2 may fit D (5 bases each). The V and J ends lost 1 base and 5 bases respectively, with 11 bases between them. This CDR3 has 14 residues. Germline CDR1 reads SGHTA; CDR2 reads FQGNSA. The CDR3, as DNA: TGTGCCAGCAGCTTAGAGAGGGGCTGGGAGACCCAGTACTTC. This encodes CASSLERGWETQYF.

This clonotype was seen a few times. CDR3 nucleotides: TGTGCCAGCAGTTTATCTAGGCCCGGGGAGCTGTTTTTT. Translation gives CASSLSRPGELFF. This chain joins TRBV28 and TRBJ2-2, with D unresolved. The CDR3 loop spans 13 amino acids. Trimming took 1 base from V and 6 from J, leaving 6 bases between them. From germline, CDR1 is MDHEN and CDR2 SYDVKM. Full variable domain (rest looked up from reference TRBV28 and TRBJ2-2): DVKVTQSSRYLVKRTGEKVFLECVQDMDHENMFWYRQDPGLGLRLIYFSYDVKMKEKGDIPEGYSVSREKKERFSLILESASTNQTSMYLCASSLSRPGELFFGEGSRLTVL.

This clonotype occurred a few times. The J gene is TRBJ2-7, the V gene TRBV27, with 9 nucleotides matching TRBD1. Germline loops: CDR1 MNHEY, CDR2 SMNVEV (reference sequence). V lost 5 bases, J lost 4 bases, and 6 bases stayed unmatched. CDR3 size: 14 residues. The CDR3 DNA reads TGTGCCAGCAGTCGACAGGGGGGCGCGTACGAGCAGTACTTC. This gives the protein CASSRQGGAYEQYF.

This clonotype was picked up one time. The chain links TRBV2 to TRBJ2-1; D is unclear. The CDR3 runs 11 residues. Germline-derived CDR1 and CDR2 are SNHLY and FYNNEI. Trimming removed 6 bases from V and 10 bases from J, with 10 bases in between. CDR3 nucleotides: TGTGCCAGCAGAATCAGCCCCGAGCAGTTCTTC. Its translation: CASRISPEQFF.

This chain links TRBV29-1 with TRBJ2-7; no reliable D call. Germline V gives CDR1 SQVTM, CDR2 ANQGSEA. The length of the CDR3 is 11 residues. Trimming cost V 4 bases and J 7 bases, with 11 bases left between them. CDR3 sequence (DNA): TGCAGCGTTGGGGGTAATGAGGAGCAGTACTTC. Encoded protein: CSVGGNEEQYF.

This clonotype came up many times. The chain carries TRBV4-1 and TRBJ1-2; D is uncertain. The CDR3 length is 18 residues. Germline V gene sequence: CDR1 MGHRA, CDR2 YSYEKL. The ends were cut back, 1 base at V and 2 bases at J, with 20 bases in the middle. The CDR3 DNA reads TGCGCCAGCAGCCAAGGTTCCCCAACGGATGGACGGAACTATGGCTACACCTTC. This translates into CASSQGSPTDGRNYGYTF.

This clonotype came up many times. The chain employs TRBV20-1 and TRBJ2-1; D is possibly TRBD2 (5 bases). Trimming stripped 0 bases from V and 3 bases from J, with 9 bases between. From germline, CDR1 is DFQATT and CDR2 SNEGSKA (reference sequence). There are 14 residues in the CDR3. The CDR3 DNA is TGCAGTGCTAGAGATCCGACTAACTACAATGAGCAGTTCTTC. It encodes CSARDPTNYNEQFF.

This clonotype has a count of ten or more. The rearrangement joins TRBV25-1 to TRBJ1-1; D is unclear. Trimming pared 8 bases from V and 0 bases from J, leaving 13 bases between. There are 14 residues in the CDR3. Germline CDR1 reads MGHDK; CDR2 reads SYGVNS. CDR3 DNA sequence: TGTGCCAGCGGCCGGACCGAGCTGAACACTGAAGCTTTCTTT. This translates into CASGRTELNTEAFF.

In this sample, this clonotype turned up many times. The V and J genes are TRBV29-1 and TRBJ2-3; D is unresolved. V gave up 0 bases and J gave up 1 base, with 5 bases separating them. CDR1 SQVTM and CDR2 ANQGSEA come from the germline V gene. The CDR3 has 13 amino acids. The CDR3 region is CSVEEAGTDTQYF. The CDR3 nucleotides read TGCAGCGTTGAAGAGGCGGGCACAGATACGCAGTATTTT.

The CDR3, as DNA: TGTGCCAGCAGCCAAGATAAGAGGTCAGGGCTCCCCGGGGAGCTGTTTTTT. Translating it yields CASSQDKRSGLPGELFF. This chain connects TRBV3-1 to TRBJ2-2; possible D gene TRBD1, 5 bases. The V end lost 0 bases, the J end lost 6 bases, and 17 bases lay between the germline ends. The length of the CDR3 is 17 residues. Germline lookup yields CDR1 LGHDT and CDR2 YNNKEL (reference sequence). Full variable domain (rest looked up from reference TRBV3-1 and TRBJ2-2): DTAVSQTPKYLVTQMGNDKSIKCEQNLGHDTMYWYKQDSKKFLKIMFSYNNKELIINETVPNRFSPKSPDKAHLNLHINSLELGDSAVYFCASSQDKRSGLPGELFFGEGSRLTVL.

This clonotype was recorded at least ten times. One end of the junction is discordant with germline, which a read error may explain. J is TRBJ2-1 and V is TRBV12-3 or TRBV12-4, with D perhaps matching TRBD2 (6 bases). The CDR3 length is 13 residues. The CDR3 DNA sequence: TGTGCCAGCAGTCGGGACTCCAACAATGAGCAGTTCTTC. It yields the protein CASSRDSNNEQFF.

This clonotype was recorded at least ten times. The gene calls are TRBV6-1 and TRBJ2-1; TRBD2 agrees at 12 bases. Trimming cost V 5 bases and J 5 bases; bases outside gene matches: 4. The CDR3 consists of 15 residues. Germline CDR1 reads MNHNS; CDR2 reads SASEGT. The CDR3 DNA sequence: TGTGCCAGCAGTCCTCTAGCGGGGGGGCACAATGAGCAGTTCTTC. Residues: CASSPLAGGHNEQFF.

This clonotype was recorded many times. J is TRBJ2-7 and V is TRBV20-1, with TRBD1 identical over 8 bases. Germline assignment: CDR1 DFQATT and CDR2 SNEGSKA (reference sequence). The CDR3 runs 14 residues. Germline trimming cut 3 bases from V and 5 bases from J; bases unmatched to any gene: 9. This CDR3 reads CSARFADRGNEQYF. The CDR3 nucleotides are TGCAGTGCTAGGTTTGCCGACAGGGGTAACGAGCAGTACTTC.

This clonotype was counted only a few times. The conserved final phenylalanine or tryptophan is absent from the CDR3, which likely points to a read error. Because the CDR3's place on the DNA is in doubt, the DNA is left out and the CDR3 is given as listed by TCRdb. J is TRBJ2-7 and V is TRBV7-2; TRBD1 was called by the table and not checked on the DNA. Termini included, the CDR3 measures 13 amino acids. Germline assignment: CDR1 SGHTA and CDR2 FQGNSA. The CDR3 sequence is CASSREERGGAYL.

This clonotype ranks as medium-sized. CDR3 sequence: CSASPGWASMNTEAFF. CDR3 nucleotide sequence: TGCAGTGCCTCCCCAGGGTGGGCATCCATGAACACTGAAGCTTTCTTT. The chain couples TRBV20-1 to TRBJ1-1; D might be TRBD1 (5 bases). Trimming removed 6 bases from V and 0 bases from J, with 20 bases in between. From germline, CDR1 is DFQATT and CDR2 SNEGSKA (reference sequence). This CDR3 region has 16 residues.

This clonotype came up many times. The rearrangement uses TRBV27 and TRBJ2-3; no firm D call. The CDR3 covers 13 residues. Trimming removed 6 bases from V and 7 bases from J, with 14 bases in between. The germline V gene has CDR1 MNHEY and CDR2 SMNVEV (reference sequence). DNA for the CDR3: TGTGCCAGCAGCTATGCCCCCCTGAATACGCAGTATTTT. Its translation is CASSYAPLNTQYF.

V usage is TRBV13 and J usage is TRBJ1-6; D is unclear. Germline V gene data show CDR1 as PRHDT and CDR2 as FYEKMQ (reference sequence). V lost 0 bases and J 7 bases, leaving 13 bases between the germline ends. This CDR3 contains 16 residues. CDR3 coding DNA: TGTGCCAGCAGCTTAGGCATAGGGAAGGCGAATTCACCCCTCCACTTT. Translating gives CASSLGIGKANSPLHF.

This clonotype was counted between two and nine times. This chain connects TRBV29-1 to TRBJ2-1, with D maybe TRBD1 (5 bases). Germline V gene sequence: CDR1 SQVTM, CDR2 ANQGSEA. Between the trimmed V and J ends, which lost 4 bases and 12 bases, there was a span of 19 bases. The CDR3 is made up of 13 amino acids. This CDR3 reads CSVVRAGSGGQFF. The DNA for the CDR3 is TGCAGCGTTGTCCGGGCAGGGTCGGGCGGGCAGTTCTTC.

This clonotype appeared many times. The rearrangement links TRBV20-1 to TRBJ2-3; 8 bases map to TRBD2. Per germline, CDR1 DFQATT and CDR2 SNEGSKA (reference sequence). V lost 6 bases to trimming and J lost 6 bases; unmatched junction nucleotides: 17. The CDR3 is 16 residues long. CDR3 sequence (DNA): TGCAGTGCACTCATACCAAGGACTAGCATCGGGGATACGCAGTATTTT. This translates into CSALIPRTSIGDTQYF.

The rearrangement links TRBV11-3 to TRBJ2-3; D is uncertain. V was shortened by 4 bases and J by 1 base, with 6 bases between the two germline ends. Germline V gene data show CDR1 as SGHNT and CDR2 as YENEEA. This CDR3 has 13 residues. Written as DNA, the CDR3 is TGTGCCAGCAGCTCGTGGGGCACAGATACGCAGTATTTT. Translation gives CASSSWGTDTQYF.

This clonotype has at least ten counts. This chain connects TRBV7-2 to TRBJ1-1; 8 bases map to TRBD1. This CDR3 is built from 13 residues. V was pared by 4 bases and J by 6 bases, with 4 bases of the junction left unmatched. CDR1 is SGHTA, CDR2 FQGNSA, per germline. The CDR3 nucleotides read TGTGCCAGCAGCTGGACAGGGAGGGCTGAAGCTTTCTTT. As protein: CASSWTGRAEAFF.